This T cell receptor beta chain stems from a study of control samples from healthy donors and cancer patients. Measured with immunoSEQ multiplex PCR; TCRdb has only the in-frame clones, and not every one. The sample records fewer than 20,000 clones, around 84% being singletons. The CDR3 spans 13 residues. Germline CDR1 reads PRHDT; CDR2 reads FYEKMQ (reference sequence). Trimming cost V 6 bases and J 0 bases, with 6 bases left between them. Sequenced sample: PBMCs. The chain is built from TRBV13 and TRBJ2-1; D is unresolved. The clonotype originates from a woman in her 70s with colorectal cancer. The CDR3 DNA follows: TGTGCCAGCAGACGGAGCTCCTACAATGAGCAGTTCTTC. Its translation is CASRRSSYNEQFF. The whole variable domain, filled in from reference TRBV13 and TRBJ2-1, reads AAGVIQSPRHLIKEKRETATLKCYPIPRHDTVYWYQQGPGQDPQFLISFYEKMQSDKGSIPDRFSAQQFSDYHSELNMSSLELGDSALYFCASRRSSYNEQFFGPGTRLTVL.